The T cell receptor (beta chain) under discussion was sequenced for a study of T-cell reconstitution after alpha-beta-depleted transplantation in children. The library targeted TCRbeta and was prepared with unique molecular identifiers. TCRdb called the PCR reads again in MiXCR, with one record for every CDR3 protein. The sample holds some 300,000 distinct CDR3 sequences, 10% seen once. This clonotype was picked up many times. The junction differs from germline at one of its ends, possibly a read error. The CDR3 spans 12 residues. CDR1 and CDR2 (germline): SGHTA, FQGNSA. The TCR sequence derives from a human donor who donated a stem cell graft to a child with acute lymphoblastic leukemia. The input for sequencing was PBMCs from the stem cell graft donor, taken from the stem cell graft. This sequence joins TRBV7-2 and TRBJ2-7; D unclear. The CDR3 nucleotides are TGTGCCAGCAGCTTGTTTATGTCAGAACCTATATTC. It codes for CASSLFMSEPIF.